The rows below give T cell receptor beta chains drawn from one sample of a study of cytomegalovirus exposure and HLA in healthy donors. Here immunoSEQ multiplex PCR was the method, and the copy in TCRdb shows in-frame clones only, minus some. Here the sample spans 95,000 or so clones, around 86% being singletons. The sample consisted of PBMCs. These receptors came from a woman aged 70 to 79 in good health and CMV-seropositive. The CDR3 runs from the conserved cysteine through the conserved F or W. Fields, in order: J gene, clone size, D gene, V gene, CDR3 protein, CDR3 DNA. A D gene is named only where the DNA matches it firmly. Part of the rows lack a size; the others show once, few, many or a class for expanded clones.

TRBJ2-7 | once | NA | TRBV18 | CASAQGLTYEQYF | TGTGCCAGCGCCCAGGGACTGACCTACGAGCAGTACTTC
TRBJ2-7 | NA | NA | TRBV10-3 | CAISEAQGGYEQYF | TGTGCCATCAGTGAGGCACAGGGGGGGTACGAGCAGTACTTC
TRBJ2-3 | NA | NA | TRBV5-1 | CASSSEGQSTDTQYF | TGCGCCAGCAGCTCGGAAGGACAGTCCACAGATACGCAGTATTTT
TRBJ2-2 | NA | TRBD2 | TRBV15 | CATRPPGGRNTGELFF | TGTGCCACCAGGCCCCCGGGAGGGCGTAACACCGGGGAGCTGTTTTTT
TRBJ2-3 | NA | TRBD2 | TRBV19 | CASTPSGGDTQYF | TGTGCCAGTACCCCTAGCGGGGGAGATACGCAGTATTTT
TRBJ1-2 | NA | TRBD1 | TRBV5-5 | CASSFDQGAGGYTF | TGTGCCAGCAGCTTTGATCAGGGGGCTGGTGGCTACACCTTC
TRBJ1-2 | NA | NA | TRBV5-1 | CASSLDNSFLNYGYTF | TGCGCCAGCAGCTTGGACAACAGCTTCCTTAACTATGGCTACACCTTC
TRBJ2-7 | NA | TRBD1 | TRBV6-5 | CASSYSGQGINEQYF | TGTGCCAGCAGTTACTCCGGACAGGGGATCAACGAGCAGTACTTC
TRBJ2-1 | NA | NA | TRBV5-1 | CASSLGTGNNEQFF | TGCGCCAGCAGCTTGGGGACTGGGAACAATGAGCAGTTCTTC
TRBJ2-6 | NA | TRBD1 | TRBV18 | CASSEQGASGANVLTF | TGTGCCAGCTCAGAACAGGGGGCGAGTGGGGCCAACGTCCTGACTTTC
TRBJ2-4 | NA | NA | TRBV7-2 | CASSPRWGERIIQYF | TGTGCCAGCAGCCCGCGTTGGGGGGAGAGGATCATTCAGTACTTC
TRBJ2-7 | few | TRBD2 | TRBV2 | CATNIAGIYEQYF | TGTGCCACAAATATAGCGGGAATCTACGAGCAGTACTTC
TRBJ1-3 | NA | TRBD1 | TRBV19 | CASSIQDRGYSGNTIYF | TGTGCCAGTAGTATACAGGACAGGGGCTACTCTGGAAACACCATATATTTT
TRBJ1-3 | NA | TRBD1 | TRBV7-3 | CASSLTGTGNTIYF | TGTGCCAGCAGCTTGACAGGGACTGGAAACACCATATATTTT
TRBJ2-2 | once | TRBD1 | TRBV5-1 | CASSLLGQATGELFF | TGCGCCAGCAGCTTACTGGGACAGGCTACCGGGGAGCTGTTTTTT
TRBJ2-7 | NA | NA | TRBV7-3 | CASARGGDYEQYF | TGTGCCAGCGCGAGAGGAGGGGATTACGAGCAGTACTTC
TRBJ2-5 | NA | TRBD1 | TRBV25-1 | CASSGGQGAYGTQYF | TGTGCCAGCAGTGGGGGACAGGGGGCATATGGGACCCAGTACTTC
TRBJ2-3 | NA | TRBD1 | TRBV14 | CASSQGQGYTDTQYF | TGTGCCAGCAGCCAGGGACAGGGCTACACAGATACGCAGTATTTT
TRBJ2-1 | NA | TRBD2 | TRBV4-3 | CASSQELAGGPGNEQFF | TGCGCCAGCAGCCAAGAACTAGCGGGAGGGCCCGGCAATGAGCAGTTCTTC
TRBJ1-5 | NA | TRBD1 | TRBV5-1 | CASSLDRGGQPQHF | TGCGCCAGCAGTTTGGACAGGGGGGGTCAGCCCCAGCATTTT
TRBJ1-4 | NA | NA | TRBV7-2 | CASSPGGAREKLFF | TGTGCCAGCAGCCCCGGTGGGGCGAGGGAAAAACTGTTTTTT
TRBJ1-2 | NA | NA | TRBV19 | CASSVGGGNGYTF | TGTGCCAGTAGTGTGGGGGGTGGAAATGGCTACACCTTC
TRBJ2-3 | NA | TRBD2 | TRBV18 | CASSLIAGADTQYF | TGTGCCAGCTCACTCATAGCGGGAGCCGATACGCAGTATTTT
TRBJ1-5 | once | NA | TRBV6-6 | CASSALDRGINQPQHF | TGTGCCAGCAGCGCCTTGGATAGGGGGATCAATCAGCCCCAGCATTTT
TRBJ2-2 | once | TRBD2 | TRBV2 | CASTPGLAANTGELFF | TGTGCCAGCACGCCGGGACTAGCTGCGAACACCGGGGAGCTGTTTTTT
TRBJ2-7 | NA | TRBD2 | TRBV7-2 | CASRLGLAPTYEQYF | TGTGCCAGCAGACTAGGACTAGCGCCCACTTACGAGCAGTACTTC
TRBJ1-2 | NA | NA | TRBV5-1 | CASSGQGPNYGYTF | TGCGCCAGCAGCGGCCAGGGGCCTAACTATGGCTACACCTTC
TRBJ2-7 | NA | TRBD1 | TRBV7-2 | CASSSSGTGTIEQYF | TGTGCCAGCAGCTCTTCCGGGACAGGGACGATCGAGCAGTACTTC
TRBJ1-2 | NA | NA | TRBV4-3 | CASSQGVAGVYGYTF | TGCGCCAGCAGCCAAGGAGTGGCAGGGGTTTATGGCTACACCTTC
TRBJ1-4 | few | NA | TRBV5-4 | CASSLQGVNEKLFF | TGTGCCAGCAGCTTACAGGGTGTGAATGAAAAACTGTTTTTT
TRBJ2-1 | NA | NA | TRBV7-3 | CASSLRTNNEQFF | TGTGCCAGCAGCTTACGGACAAACAATGAGCAGTTCTTC
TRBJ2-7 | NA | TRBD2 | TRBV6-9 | CPRGSGAQSPSYEQYF | TGTCCCAGAGGTAGCGGGGCCCAGAGTCCCTCCTACGAGCAGTACTTC
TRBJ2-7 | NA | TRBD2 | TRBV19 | CASRRTGGSSPYEQYF | TGTGCCAGTAGACGAACCGGCGGGAGTTCCCCCTACGAGCAGTACTTC
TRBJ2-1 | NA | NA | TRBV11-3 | CASSYRVQGYNEQFF | TGTGCCAGCAGCTACCGGGTCCAGGGCTACAATGAGCAGTTCTTC
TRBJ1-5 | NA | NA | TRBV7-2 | CASSLGPGLNQPQHF | TGTGCCAGCAGCTTAGGACCGGGACTTAATCAGCCCCAGCATTTT
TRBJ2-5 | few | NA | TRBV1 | CTSSQLAGEEETQYF | TGCACCAGCAGCCAATTAGCGGGAGAGGAGGAGACCCAGTACTTC
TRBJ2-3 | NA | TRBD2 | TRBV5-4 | CASSSRKTSLAGSTDTQYF | TGTGCCAGCAGCTCCCGCAAGACCTCTCTAGCGGGAAGCACAGATACGCAGTATTTT
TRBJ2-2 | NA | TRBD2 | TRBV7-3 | CASSLMGLAGAGELFF | TGTGCCAGCAGCTTAATGGGACTAGCGGGAGCCGGGGAGCTGTTTTTT
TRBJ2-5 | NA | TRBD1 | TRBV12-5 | CASGPTGGETQYF | TGTGCTAGTGGCCCGACAGGGGGCGAGACCCAGTACTTC
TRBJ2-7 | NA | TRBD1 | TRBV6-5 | CASGQGFQNEQYF | TGTGCCAGTGGACAGGGGTTTCAGAACGAGCAGTACTTC
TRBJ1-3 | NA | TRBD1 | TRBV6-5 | CASSYSTGPGNTIYF | TGTGCCAGCAGTTACTCGACAGGGCCTGGAAACACCATATATTTT
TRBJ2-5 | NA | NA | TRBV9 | CASSVGAGNQETQYF | TGTGCCAGCAGCGTAGGAGCAGGGAACCAAGAGACCCAGTACTTC
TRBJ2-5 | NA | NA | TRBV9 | CASSSWGEQYF | TGTGCCAGCTCCTCCTGGGGGGAGCAGTACTTC
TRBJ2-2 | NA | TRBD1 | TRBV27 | CASSSFPGQFYTGELFF | TGTGCCAGCAGTTCCTTCCCGGGACAGTTTTACACCGGGGAGCTGTTTTTT
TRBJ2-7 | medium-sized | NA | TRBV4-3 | CASSQDEDYEQYF | TGCGCCAGCAGCCAAGATGAGGATTACGAGCAGTACTTC
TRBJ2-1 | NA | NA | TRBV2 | CASTRQSPEQFF | TGTGCCAGCACAAGACAAAGTCCTGAGCAGTTCTTC
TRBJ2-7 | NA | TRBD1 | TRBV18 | CASSPRGQDSYEQYF | TGTGCCAGCTCACCACGCGGACAGGACTCCTACGAGCAGTACTTC
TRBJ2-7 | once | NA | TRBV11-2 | CASSLVQGNSEQYF | TGTGCCAGCAGCTTAGTACAGGGTAATTCAGAGCAGTACTTC
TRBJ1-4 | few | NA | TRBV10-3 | CATSELATNEKLFF | TGTGCCACCTCCGAGCTTGCAACTAATGAAAAACTGTTTTTT
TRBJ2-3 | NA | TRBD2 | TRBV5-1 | CASSLERGRADTQYF | TGCGCCAGCAGCTTGGAACGGGGGAGGGCAGATACGCAGTATTTT